This entry describes one T cell receptor (beta chain). Its cognate antigen is unknown. The deep-level immunoSEQ assay was used. The method was immunoSEQ multiplex PCR; TCRdb's version includes in-frame clones alone and lacks a portion of them. The sample yields hundreds of thousands of clones, around two thirds seen once. The data belong to a study of shared clonotypes between healthy human individuals. Whole-study context: In total, the donors were a couple of women and a few men aged 18 to 49. Regarding the study as a whole: The sole specimen, blood, was sampled, and tissue repertoires likely differ. Clonotypes not shared had lower generation probabilities than those common to all four donors.

The CDR3 covers 13 residues. The V end was cut by 4 bases, the J end by 6 bases, with 10 bases between. Germline lookup yields CDR1 SGHNT and CDR2 YENEEA. V usage is TRBV11-3 and J usage is TRBJ2-1; D is uncertain. Sequencing used memory CD4+ T cells sorted from blood. Subset meaning: CD45RA-negative fraction. This TCR came from a woman aged 25 to 45 in good health. The DNA for the CDR3 is TGTGCCAGCAGCTCCGCTTTGTTCAATGAGCAGTTCTTC. Translation: CASSSALFNEQFF. The whole variable domain, filled in from reference TRBV11-3 and TRBJ2-1, reads EAGVVQSPRYKIIEKKQPVAFWCNPISGHNTLYWYLQNLGQGPELLIRYENEEAVDDSQLPKDRFSAERLKGVDSTLKIQPAELGDSAVYLCASSSALFNEQFFGPGTRLTVL.